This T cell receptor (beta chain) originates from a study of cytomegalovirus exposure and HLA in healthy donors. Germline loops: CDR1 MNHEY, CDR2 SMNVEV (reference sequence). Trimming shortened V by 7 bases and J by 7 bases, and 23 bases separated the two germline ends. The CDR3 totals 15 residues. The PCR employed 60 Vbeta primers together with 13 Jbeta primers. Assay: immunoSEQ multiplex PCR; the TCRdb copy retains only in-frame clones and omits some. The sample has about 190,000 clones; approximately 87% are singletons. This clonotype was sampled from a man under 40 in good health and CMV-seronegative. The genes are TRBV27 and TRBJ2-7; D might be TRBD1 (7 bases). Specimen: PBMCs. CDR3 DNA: TGTGCCAGCAAAGAAGGTGCGACAGGGAGGAATGAGCAGTACTTC. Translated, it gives CASKEGATGRNEQYF.